The rows below give T cell receptor beta chains drawn from one sample of a study of cytomegalovirus exposure and HLA in healthy donors. Some clones are missing from TCRdb's copy, which holds only in-frame ones; the method was immunoSEQ multiplex PCR. Of roughly 65,000 clones in the sample, roughly 92% are singletons; the top ten hold under 5.5%. The sequenced material came from PBMCs. The receptors were sampled from a man between 18 and 29 years old in good health and CMV-seropositive. Both conserved end residues are part of each CDR3. A D gene is named only where the DNA matches it firmly. The size of a clone is reported for some rows only, either as once, few or many, or as a class for expanded clones.

V: TRBV15; J: TRBJ2-7; size: -; D: -; CDR3: CATSGGLGGMAEQYF; DNA: TGTGCCACCAGCGGCGGGTTAGGGGGAATGGCCGAGCAGTACTTC
V: TRBV30; J: TRBJ1-4; size: -; D: TRBD1; CDR3: CAWSPGQSGEKLFF; DNA: TGTGCCTGGAGTCCGGGACAGTCAGGTGAAAAACTGTTTTTT
V: TRBV28; J: TRBJ1-2; size: -; D: -; CDR3: CASSATLTGTYGYTF; DNA: TGTGCCAGCAGTGCCACCCTGACAGGTACCTATGGCTACACCTTC
V: TRBV28; J: TRBJ2-7; size: -; D: -; CDR3: CASSFISGYEQYF; DNA: TGTGCCAGCAGTTTTATATCAGGCTACGAGCAGTACTTC
V: TRBV10-1; J: TRBJ1-2; size: -; D: TRBD1; CDR3: CASSEPPTGWARGYTF; DNA: TGCGCCAGCAGTGAACCACCGACAGGGTGGGCGCGGGGCTACACCTTC
V: TRBV5-1; J: TRBJ2-1; size: -; D: -; CDR3: CASNLRRDNNEQFF; DNA: TGCGCCAGCAACCTACGGCGGGATAACAATGAGCAGTTCTTC
V: TRBV21-1; J: TRBJ2-3; size: -; D: -; CDR3: CASSKTYGMGRGPSTDTQYF; DNA: TGTGCCAGCAGCAAAACATACGGGATGGGTAGAGGTCCTAGCACAGATACGCAGTATTTT
V: TRBV4-2; J: TRBJ2-1; size: -; D: TRBD2; CDR3: CASSPGLAGDEQFF; DNA: TGTGCCAGCAGCCCGGGACTAGCGGGAGATGAGCAGTTCTTC
V: TRBV5-1; J: TRBJ2-7; size: once; D: TRBD1; CDR3: CASSSQQGGGYYEQYF; DNA: TGCGCCAGCAGTTCCCAACAGGGGGGCGGCTACTACGAGCAGTACTTC
V: TRBV13; J: TRBJ2-7; size: -; D: -; CDR3: CASSRGTSTYEQYF; DNA: TGTGCCAGCAGCCGAGGGACATCCACCTACGAGCAGTACTTC
V: TRBV7-2; J: TRBJ2-7; size: -; D: -; CDR3: CASSAQALGSYEQYF; DNA: TGTGCCAGCAGCGCACAGGCTCTCGGCTCCTACGAGCAGTACTTC
V: TRBV2; J: TRBJ1-2; size: -; D: TRBD1; CDR3: CASSPDRGLYGYTF; DNA: TGTGCCAGCAGTCCTGACAGGGGCCTCTATGGCTACACCTTC
V: TRBV12-5; J: TRBJ2-2; size: -; D: -; CDR3: CASGAGQHTGELFF; DNA: TGTGCTAGTGGTGCTGGACAGCACACCGGGGAGCTGTTTTTT
V: TRBV28; J: TRBJ1-4; size: -; D: TRBD1; CDR3: CASSLVAGGSEKLFF; DNA: TGTGCCAGCAGTTTAGTGGCAGGGGGTTCAGAAAAACTGTTTTTT
V: TRBV18; J: TRBJ1-1; size: -; D: -; CDR3: CASSPQNTEAFF; DNA: TGTGCCAGCTCACCCCAGAACACTGAAGCTTTCTTT
V: TRBV29-1; J: TRBJ2-7; size: -; D: TRBD2; CDR3: CSGRLAGDEQYF; DNA: TGCAGCGGGAGACTAGCGGGAGACGAGCAGTACTTC
V: TRBV5-6; J: TRBJ2-3; size: -; D: TRBD2; CDR3: CASMTSGSGGGADTQYF; DNA: TGTGCCAGCATGACTAGCGGGAGTGGGGGGGGCGCAGATACGCAGTATTTT
V: TRBV7-3; J: TRBJ2-1; size: -; D: TRBD2; CDR3: CASSLTVLAGGSSYNEQFF; DNA: TGTGCCAGCAGCTTAACCGTCCTAGCGGGAGGGAGCTCCTACAATGAGCAGTTCTTC
V: TRBV7-9; J: TRBJ1-1; size: -; D: -; CDR3: CASSRRGGENTEAFF; DNA: TGTGCCAGCAGCAGAAGGGGCGGCGAAAACACTGAAGCTTTCTTT
V: TRBV15; J: TRBJ2-1; size: -; D: TRBD2; CDR3: CATSRDLLAGVSNEQFF; DNA: TGTGCCACCAGCAGAGATTTGCTAGCGGGAGTAAGTAATGAGCAGTTCTTC
V: TRBV21-1; J: TRBJ2-7; size: once; D: -; CDR3: CASSAHSGGGYEQYF; DNA: TGTGCCAGCAGCGCACATAGCGGGGGGGGCTACGAGCAGTACTTC
V: TRBV18; J: TRBJ2-5; size: few; D: -; CDR3: CASSPLQAAETQYF; DNA: TGTGCCAGCTCGCCATTACAGGCCGCGGAGACCCAGTACTTC
V: TRBV5-4; J: TRBJ2-2; size: -; D: TRBD2; CDR3: CASSPLGGEGTGELFF; DNA: TGTGCCAGCAGCCCTCTGGGGGGGGAAGGCACCGGGGAGCTGTTTTTT
V: TRBV6-5; J: TRBJ1-4; size: few; D: TRBD1; CDR3: CASRRQGGEKLFF; DNA: TGTGCCAGCAGGCGACAGGGCGGTGAAAAACTGTTTTTT
V: TRBV6-4; J: TRBJ2-1; size: -; D: TRBD2; CDR3: CASSDGTSGGNEQFF; DNA: TGTGCCAGCAGTGACGGGACTAGCGGCGGCAATGAGCAGTTCTTC
V: TRBV7-2; J: TRBJ1-5; size: -; D: -; CDR3: CASSLTLSVVTAVHF; DNA: TGTGCCAGCAGCTTAACCCTGTCTGTGGTCACCGCAGTACATTTT
V: TRBV5-1; J: TRBJ2-5; size: once; D: TRBD2; CDR3: CASSQGLAGGQETQYF; DNA: TGCGCCAGCAGCCAAGGACTAGCGGGAGGGCAAGAGACCCAGTACTTC
V: TRBV7-9; J: TRBJ1-1; size: once; D: -; CDR3: CASSLLGMRGTEAFF; DNA: TGTGCCAGCAGCTTATTGGGCATGCGGGGCACTGAAGCTTTCTTT
V: TRBV28; J: TRBJ2-7; size: -; D: TRBD1; CDR3: CASSFSGTGGEEQYF; DNA: TGTGCCAGCAGTTTTTCCGGGACAGGGGGTGAGGAGCAGTACTTC
V: TRBV9; J: TRBJ2-1; size: -; D: -; CDR3: CASSDSPLAGSYNEQFF; DNA: TGTGCCAGCAGCGACAGTCCCCTAGCAGGCTCCTACAATGAGCAGTTCTTC
V: TRBV7-9; J: TRBJ2-5; size: -; D: -; CDR3: CASSLSGVETQYF; DNA: TGTGCCAGCAGCTTATCGGGAGTAGAGACCCAGTACTTC
V: TRBV7-9; J: TRBJ2-5; size: -; D: -; CDR3: CASSLEISEETQYF; DNA: TGTGCCAGCAGCTTAGAGATTAGTGAGGAGACCCAGTACTTC
V: TRBV9; J: TRBJ2-3; size: -; D: -; CDR3: CASSVGPRVTSTDTQYF; DNA: TGTGCCAGCAGCGTAGGCCCGCGCGTCACTAGCACAGATACGCAGTATTTT
V: TRBV13; J: TRBJ2-5; size: once; D: TRBD2; CDR3: CASSLRPGGKTQYF; DNA: TGTGCCAGCAGCTTACGCCCGGGAGGGAAGACCCAGTACTTC
V: TRBV5-8; J: TRBJ1-1; size: -; D: -; CDR3: CASSFFGGAGGTEAFF; DNA: TGTGCCAGCAGCTTTTTTGGGGGGGCAGGTGGGACTGAAGCTTTCTTT
V: TRBV5-6; J: TRBJ2-3; size: -; D: TRBD1; CDR3: CASSFETGVLADTQYF; DNA: TGTGCCAGCAGCTTTGAGACAGGGGTTTTAGCAGATACGCAGTATTTT
V: TRBV14; J: TRBJ2-7; size: -; D: TRBD1; CDR3: CASSQTTGFFGEQYF; DNA: TGTGCCAGCAGCCAAACGACAGGGTTCTTCGGCGAGCAGTACTTC
V: TRBV12-5; J: TRBJ2-3; size: -; D: TRBD1; CDR3: CASGEDRGGLGTQYF; DNA: TGTGCTAGTGGGGAAGACAGGGGTGGATTAGGTACGCAGTATTTT
V: TRBV18; J: TRBJ2-7; size: few; D: TRBD1; CDR3: CASSPFFPGDRGFYEQYF; DNA: TGTGCCAGCTCACCGTTCTTTCCGGGGGACAGGGGCTTCTACGAGCAGTACTTC
V: TRBV10-3; J: TRBJ2-1; size: -; D: TRBD2; CDR3: CAISEDRRLAGLNEQFF; DNA: TGTGCCATCAGTGAGGATAGGAGACTAGCGGGATTGAATGAGCAGTTCTTC
V: TRBV9; J: TRBJ1-2; size: -; D: TRBD1; CDR3: CASSPDGQAEGYTF; DNA: TGTGCCAGCAGCCCCGATGGACAGGCAGAAGGCTACACCTTC
V: TRBV2; J: TRBJ1-2; size: -; D: TRBD1; CDR3: CASSSRDRGNYGYTF; DNA: TGTGCCAGCAGTTCCCGCGACAGGGGCAACTATGGCTACACCTTC